Sequencing of this T cell receptor beta chain was carried out in a study of control samples from healthy donors and cancer patients. The assay was immunoSEQ multiplex PCR, and TCRdb's table has in-frame clones only and misses some. This sample yields 170,000 or so clones, of which roughly 94% are seen a single time; 1.3% belongs to the top ten. V was shortened by 0 bases and J by 4 bases, with 12 bases between the two germline ends. The CDR3 spans 16 residues. The germline gives CDR1 MDHEN, CDR2 SYDVKM. The chain recombines TRBV28 with TRBJ1-4, with D perhaps TRBD1 (5 bases). The sample was blood. The TCR originated in a young woman in good health. CDR3 bases: TGTGCCAGCAGTTTATGGCAGGGCGGGGGTAATGAAAAACTGTTTTTT. The encoded protein is CASSLWQGGGNEKLFF.